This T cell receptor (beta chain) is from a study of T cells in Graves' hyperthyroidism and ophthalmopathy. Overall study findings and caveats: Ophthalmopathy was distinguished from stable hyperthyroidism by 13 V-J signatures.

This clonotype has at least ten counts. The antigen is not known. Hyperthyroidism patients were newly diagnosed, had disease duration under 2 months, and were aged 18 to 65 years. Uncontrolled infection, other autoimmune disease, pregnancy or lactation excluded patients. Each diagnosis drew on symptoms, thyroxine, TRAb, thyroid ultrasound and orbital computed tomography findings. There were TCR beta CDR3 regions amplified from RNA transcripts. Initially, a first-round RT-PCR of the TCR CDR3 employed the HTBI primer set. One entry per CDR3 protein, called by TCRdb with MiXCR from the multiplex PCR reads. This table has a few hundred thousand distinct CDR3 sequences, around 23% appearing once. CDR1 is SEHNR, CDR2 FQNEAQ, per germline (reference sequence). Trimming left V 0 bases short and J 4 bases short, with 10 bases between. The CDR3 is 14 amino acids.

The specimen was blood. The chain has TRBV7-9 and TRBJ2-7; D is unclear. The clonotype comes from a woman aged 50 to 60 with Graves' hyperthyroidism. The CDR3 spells CASSLALTVYEQYF. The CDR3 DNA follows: TGTGCCAGCAGCTTAGCGTTAACAGTTTACGAGCAGTACTTC. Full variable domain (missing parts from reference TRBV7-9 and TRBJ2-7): DTGVSQNPRHKITKRGQNVTFRCDPISEHNRLYWYRQTLGQGPEFLTYFQNEAQLEKSRLLSDRFSAERPKGSFSTLEIQRTEQGDSAMYLCASSLALTVYEQYFGPGTRLTVT.